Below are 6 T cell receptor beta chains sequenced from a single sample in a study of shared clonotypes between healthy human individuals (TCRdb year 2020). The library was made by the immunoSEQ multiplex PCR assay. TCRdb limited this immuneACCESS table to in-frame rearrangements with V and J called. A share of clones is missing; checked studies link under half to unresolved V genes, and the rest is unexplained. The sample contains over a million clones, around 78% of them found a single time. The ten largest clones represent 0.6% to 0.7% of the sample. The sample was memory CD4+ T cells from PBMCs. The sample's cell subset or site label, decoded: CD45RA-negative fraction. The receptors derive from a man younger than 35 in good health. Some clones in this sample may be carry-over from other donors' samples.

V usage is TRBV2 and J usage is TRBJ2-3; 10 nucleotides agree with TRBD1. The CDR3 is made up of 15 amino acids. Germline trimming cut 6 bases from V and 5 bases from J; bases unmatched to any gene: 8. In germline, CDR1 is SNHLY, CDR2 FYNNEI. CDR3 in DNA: TGTGCCAGCAGGGGGGACAGGGGCAGGGTAGATACGCAGTATTTT. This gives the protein CASRGDRGRVDTQYF.

This CDR3 reads CASSQIVTSGRAYEQFF. The CDR3, as DNA: TGCGCCAGCAGCCAAATAGTAACTAGCGGGAGGGCCTATGAGCAGTTCTTC. The chain couples TRBV4-1 to TRBJ2-1; 13 nucleotides align to TRBD2. The CDR3 contains 17 residues. The V gene's germline CDR1 is MGHRA and CDR2 YSYEKL. Losses at the gene ends were 2 bases for V and 8 bases for J; bases not matched to a gene: 9.

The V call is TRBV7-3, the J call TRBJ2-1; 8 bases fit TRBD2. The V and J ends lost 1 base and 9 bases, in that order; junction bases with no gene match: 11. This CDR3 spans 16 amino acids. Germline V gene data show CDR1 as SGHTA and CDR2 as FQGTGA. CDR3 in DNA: TGTGCCAGCAGCTTAAAAGGCCAGCGGGAGAATCTTGAGCAGTTCTTC. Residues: CASSLKGQRENLEQFF.

The CDR3 sequence is CASSRGWVGAEQYF. The CDR3, as DNA: TGTGCCAGTAGCCGGGGGTGGGTGGGCGCCGAGCAGTACTTC. This sequence joins TRBV19 and TRBJ2-7; TRBD2 is a possible D gene (6 bases). Germline-derived CDR1 and CDR2 are LNHDA and SQIVND (reference sequence). The CDR3 covers 14 residues. V was cut by 6 bases and J by 6 bases, with 18 bases left in between.

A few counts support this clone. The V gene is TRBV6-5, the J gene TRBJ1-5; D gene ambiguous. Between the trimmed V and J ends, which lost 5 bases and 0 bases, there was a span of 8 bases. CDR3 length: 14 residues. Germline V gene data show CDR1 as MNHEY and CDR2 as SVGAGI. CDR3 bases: TGTGCCAGCAGTCGGGCATATAGCAATCAGCCCCAGCATTTT. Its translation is CASSRAYSNQPQHF.

The CDR3 spells CASSRDSDSYNEQFF. Here the CDR3 DNA reads TGCGCCAGCAGCCGAGACAGTGACTCCTACAATGAGCAGTTCTTC. This chain joins TRBV4-1 and TRBJ2-1; D is perhaps TRBD1 (5 bases). This CDR3 is built from 15 residues. V was shortened by 4 bases and J by 0 bases, with 10 bases between the two germline ends. Germline V lookup: CDR1 MGHRA, CDR2 YSYEKL.